These 16 T cell receptor beta chains were sequenced from one sample in a study of CD8+CD57+ T cells in acquired aplastic anemia. Genomic DNA was employed as the template in profiling TCR beta VDJ and CDR3. In TCRdb, the reads were re-called with MiXCR into one record per CDR3 protein. The sample carries some 410,000 distinct CDR3 sequences, around 68% recorded once. The sequencing sample was made of sorted CD4+, CD8+, or CD8+CD57+ T cells (not recorded which) from PBMCs. The receptor source for this set is a human donor in good health, serving as a control.

A remark on this clonotype: One end of the junction fails to match germline, which may point to a read error. The V gene is TRBV7-2, the J gene TRBJ1-5; no firm D call. The CDR3 length is 13 residues. In germline, CDR1 is SGHTA, CDR2 FQGNSA. CDR3 in amino acids: CASSLTSDEPQHF. The CDR3 DNA reads TGTGCCAGCAGCTTAACTAGCGATGAGCCGCAGCACTTC.

The J gene is TRBJ1-6, the V gene TRBV9, with TRBD1 as a possible D gene (5 bases). Trimming took off 4 bases at V and 11 bases at J, with 19 bases between the two ends. Germline V CDR1 and CDR2: SGDLS, YYNGEE. The CDR3 totals 15 residues. The CDR3 nucleotides are TGTGCCAGCAGCTTGGGGGAGCGGGCGAATACACCCCTCCACTTT. This translates into CASSLGERANTPLHF. The variable domain in full, with the rest retrieved from reference TRBV9 and TRBJ1-6, is DSGVTQTPKHLITATGQRVTLRCSPRSGDLSVYWYQQSLDQGLQFLIQYYNGEERAKGNILERFSAQQFPDLHSELNLSSLELGDSALYFCASSLGERANTPLHFGNGTRLTVT.

The chain has TRBV20-1 and TRBJ2-7, with 9 bases matching TRBD1. The V and J ends lost 5 bases and 6 bases, in that order; junction bases with no gene match: 8. In germline, CDR1 is DFQATT, CDR2 SNEGSKA (reference sequence). The CDR3 length is 13 residues. The CDR3 reads CSAPGQGLIEQYF. DNA of the CDR3: TGCAGTGCTCCGGGACAGGGTTTGATCGAGCAGTACTTC.

Concerning this clonotype: One junction end disagrees with the germline gene, perhaps due to a read error. CDR3 DNA: TGTGCCATCAGTGACAGGCGTCCGGGAGCTTACTTT. Translating it yields CAISDRRPGAYF. This chain uses TRBV10-3 with TRBJ1-1; no firm D call. The germline CDR1 and CDR2 sequences are ENHRY and SYGVKD. This CDR3 comprises 12 residues.

V and J are TRBV20-1 and TRBJ2-1; tentative D call: TRBD2 (5 bases). This CDR3 spans 11 amino acids. Deletions cut 0 bases from V and 8 bases from J, with 5 bases between. Germline CDR1 reads DFQATT; CDR2 reads SNEGSKA (reference sequence). CDR3 sequence reads: CSAREEDEQFF. The CDR3 region has the DNA TGCAGTGCTAGAGAGGAGGATGAGCAGTTCTTC.

This clonotype was seen many times. The rearrangement uses TRBV20-1 and TRBJ1-2, with TRBD1 identical over 10 bases. Germline-derived CDR1 and CDR2 are DFQATT and SNEGSKA (reference sequence). This CDR3 is built from 15 residues. Trimming cost V 2 bases and J 4 bases; bases outside gene matches: 7. CDR3 sequence: CSARLPTGGIYGYTF. DNA of the CDR3: TGCAGTGCTAGATTGCCGACAGGGGGCATCTATGGCTACACCTTC.

This clonotype was seen more than once but under ten times. Here the CDR3 reads CASSENGQNTHNEQFF. In DNA, the CDR3 is TGTGCCAGCAGCGAAAACGGACAGAACACGCACAATGAGCAGTTCTTC. This chain connects TRBV6-2 or TRBV6-3 to TRBJ2-1; possible D gene TRBD1, 6 bases. V lost 6 bases to trimming and J lost 5 bases, with 20 bases between them. This CDR3 contains 16 residues. Germline values: CDR1 MNHEY, CDR2 SVGEGT.

The chain combines TRBV7-9 with TRBJ1-6; D possibly corresponds to TRBD1 (5 bases). V lost 2 bases and J 13 bases, leaving 24 bases between the germline ends. The CDR3 contains 17 residues. Germline lookup yields CDR1 SEHNR and CDR2 FQNEAQ (reference sequence). This chain's CDR3 is CASSLRLTAYSNQPLHF. Written as DNA, the CDR3 is TGTGCCAGCAGCTTACGATTGACAGCATATAGCAATCAGCCCCTCCACTTT.

Concerning this clonotype itself: A much larger clone is a single base away; this may be a read error. The chain combines TRBV25-1 with TRBJ2-2; D remains ambiguous. Trimming removed 5 bases at V and 0 bases at J, with 1 base between. This CDR3 has 12 residues. Per germline, CDR1 MGHDK and CDR2 SYGVNS. The CDR3 loop reads CASSSNTGELFF. CDR3 nucleotide sequence: TGTGCCAGCAGTTCGAACACCGGGGAGCTGTTTTTT.

This clonotype was detected a few times. The V gene is TRBV20-1, the J gene TRBJ2-1; D not resolved. The V gene's germline CDR1 is DFQATT and CDR2 SNEGSKA (reference sequence). V was cut by 8 bases and J by 3 bases, with 5 bases left in between. CDR3 length: 10 residues. The CDR3 nucleotides read TGCAGTACAGTCTACAATGAGCAGTTCTTC. Translated: CSTVYNEQFF.

The CDR3 DNA follows: TGTGCCAGCAGCCAGGCGATGGCGGGGGGCACAGATACGCAGTATTTT. It encodes CASSQAMAGGTDTQYF. The chain carries TRBV5-5 and TRBJ2-3; 7 positions match TRBD2. The trim removed 4 bases at V and 1 base at J, leaving 9 bases unmatched. Germline CDR1 reads SGHKS; CDR2 reads YYEKEE (reference sequence). The CDR3 covers 16 residues.

Only a few counts were recorded for this clonotype. This sequence joins TRBV2 and TRBJ1-5; 8 nucleotides align to TRBD1. This CDR3 has 15 residues. The V gene end was trimmed by 4 bases and the J gene end by 4 bases; junction bases not matched to a gene: 6. CDR1 and CDR2 (germline): SNHLY, FYNNEI. The CDR3 region is CASSVDQGANQPQHF. CDR3 nucleotides: TGTGCCAGCAGTGTAGATCAGGGGGCAAATCAGCCCCAGCATTTT.

This sequence joins TRBV7-2 and TRBJ1-1, with a possible D match to TRBD1 (5 bases). The CDR3 covers 15 residues. V shed 1 base and J shed 4 bases, with 13 bases lying between them. CDR1 is SGHTA and CDR2 is FQGNSA in the germline V gene. CDR3 region: CASSLEWGRRTEAFF. CDR3 DNA: TGTGCCAGCAGCTTAGAATGGGGGAGGCGCACTGAAGCTTTCTTT.

The chain links TRBV4-1 to TRBJ2-1; TRBD2 aligns across 12 bases. CDR1 and CDR2 from the germline V gene are MGHRA and YSYEKL. The CDR3 is 16 amino acids. V was clipped by 11 bases and J by 6 bases; unmatched bases: 14. The CDR3 is CAATPWTSGVVNEQFF. CDR3 nucleotides: TGCGCCGCCACCCCGTGGACTAGCGGGGTAGTCAATGAGCAGTTCTTC.

This clonotype was observed many times. V and J are TRBV2 and TRBJ1-2; no definite D call. The CDR3 totals 14 residues. The V gene lost 4 bases and the J gene lost 5 bases, with 14 bases spanning the gap. Germline V lookup: CDR1 SNHLY, CDR2 FYNNEI. The CDR3 DNA is TGTGCCAGCAGTGCGGCAGAGAGAAGTTATGGCTACACCTTC. Translating it yields CASSAAERSYGYTF.

The V and J genes are TRBV20-1 and TRBJ1-4; a weak D match, TRBD1 (6 bases). CDR3 length: 14 amino acids. Germline loops: CDR1 DFQATT, CDR2 SNEGSKA (reference sequence). Trimming cost V 6 bases and J 3 bases, with 14 bases left between them. The CDR3 is CSADGRQANEKLFF. Written as DNA, the CDR3 is TGCAGTGCAGATGGAAGACAGGCTAATGAAAAACTGTTTTTT.